This T cell receptor (beta chain) was sequenced for a study of T-cell memory formation after mild COVID-19. Study-wide context: Clusters of TCRs were largely donor specific.

There are a few counts of this clonotype. The antigen is undetermined. TCRdb independently ran MiXCR on the 5' RACE reads; one entry per CDR3 protein. The table records roughly 99,000 distinct CDR3 sequences, 13% to 15% of them present only once. Study-level results: Contracting CD4+ clones lay largely in CM and EM, with CD8+ ones residing in EMRA. The authors left the SARS-CoV-2 specificity of second-wave clones peaking on day 37 unconfirmed.

CDR1 MDHEN and CDR2 SYDVKM come from the germline V gene. The CDR3 totals 16 residues. Trimming removed 6 bases from V and 0 bases from J, with 15 bases in between. Input material: PBMCs or a T cell subset sorted from them (not recorded which). This clonotype originated in a young man who had mild COVID-19 (a few samples of this study predate the infection). Cell type and time point are not known. This chain joins TRBV28 and TRBJ2-1; D is perhaps TRBD1 (5 bases). The CDR3 sequence: CASSPFGARSYNEQFF. In DNA form, the CDR3 reads TGTGCCAGCAGCCCCTTTGGGGCGCGCTCCTACAATGAGCAGTTCTTC.